The present TCR beta chain was sequenced within a study of neurological immune-mediated disorders. TCRdb re-called the 5' RACE reads through MiXCR, storing one row per CDR3 protein. The profile shows approximately 66,000 distinct CDR3 sequences, under 5% of them singletons. The CDR3 totals 11 residues. V lost 6 bases and J 5 bases, leaving 10 bases between the germline ends. Germline CDR1 SQVTM, CDR2 ANQGSEA. Stored at -80 C, 2 million PBMCs were the source of the unsorted libraries. The source material was PBMCs. The chain links TRBV29-1 to TRBJ1-1; D possibly corresponds to TRBD1 (6 bases). The clonotype comes from a man aged 30 to 39 with multiple sclerosis. CDR3 nucleotide sequence: TGCAGCGTGAACAGGGATACTGAAGCTTTCTTT. Its translation is CSVNRDTEAFF.